This T cell receptor (beta chain) was observed in a study of T-cell reconstitution after alpha-beta-depleted transplantation in children (dated by TCRdb to the mid-2010s). Turning to the overall study: The study quantitatively tracked T-cell immune reconstitution after TCRalphabeta/CD19-depleted allogeneic hematopoietic cell transplantation in children using TCR repertoire profiling.

The germline V gene (reference sequence) sets CDR1 to SGHNT and CDR2 to YYREEE. From V the trimming removes 3 bases and from J it removes 4 bases, while the gene matches leave 10 bases of the junction unaccounted for. The CDR3 numbers 16 residues from cysteine through phenylalanine. Just CDR3 DNA is preserved here, 48 bases in frame from base 1. This clonotype occurred many times. Which antigen it targets is not known. No per-base quality is available; no much larger clone lies one base away. Summary of the overall study and its limitations: The high TCRbeta diversity at day 60 in some patients was ascribed to recipient T cells and intrathymic progenitors that had survived conditioning. Apparently early alphabetaT-cell count recovery about two months after transplant reportedly relied on only several hundred rapidly expanded clones derived from non-depleted graft cells. Over subsequent months, a decline in hyperexpanded clone frequencies was noted, and after one year, T-cell counts and TCRbeta diversity were mostly ascribed to newly produced T cells.

The treatment or condition label corresponds to: allogeneic hematopoietic cell transplantation with graft depleted of TCRalphabeta T cells and CD19 B cells. The transplant recipients were children given TCRalphabeta/CD19-depleted allogeneic hematopoietic cell grafts. Library creation used PCR. Sequencing relied on an Illumina HiSeq 2500. Molecular barcoding was employed in the preparation of TCR libraries, with unique molecular identifiers being used to normalize TCRbeta repertoire quantification. The public reads were quality trimmed at Q25 with fastp and then assembled into clones with MiXCR by TCRdb, keeping productive beta chains. CDR3 protein duplicates are merged, each entry listing the most common genes and DNA. This sample gives 200,000 or so distinct CDR3 sequences in total; roughly 6% of them show up just once. Around 4.4% of the sample lies in the top ten.

This chain is built from TRBV5-4 and TRBJ2-1, and TRBD2 aligns with 7 junction nucleotides. The receptor comes from a girl less than two years old with combined immunodeficiency, due to receive a stem cell transplant. Sequenced material: PBMCs, taken before TCRalphabeta/CD19-depleted stem cell transplant. The nucleotide sequence is TGTGCCAGCAGCTCAACCCGACTAGCAGGGTACAATGAGCAGTTCTTC. This yields the protein CASSSTRLAGYNEQFF.